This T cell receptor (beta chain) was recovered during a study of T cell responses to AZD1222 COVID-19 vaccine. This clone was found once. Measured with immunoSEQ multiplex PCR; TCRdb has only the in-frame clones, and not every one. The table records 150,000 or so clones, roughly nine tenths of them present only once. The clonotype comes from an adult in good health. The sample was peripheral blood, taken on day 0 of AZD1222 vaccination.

The CDR3 nucleotides read TGTGCCAGCAGCCTCCTCGACAGGGCTTCTAACTCACCCCTCCACTTT. Amino acids: CASSLLDRASNSPLHF. The chain links TRBV28 to TRBJ1-6; 7 bases fit TRBD1. The CDR3 totals 16 residues. From germline, CDR1 is MDHEN and CDR2 SYDVKM. V shed 6 bases and J 10 bases; nucleotides not matched to a gene: 15.